What follows describes a single T cell receptor (beta chain). Its antigen is unknown. The sample belongs to a study of T cell responses to AZD1222 COVID-19 vaccine. Findings and caveats of the study: Spike-specific TCR breadth and depth grew following two AZD1222 doses.

The CDR3 extends over 15 amino acids. Between the trimmed V and J ends, which lost 4 bases and 4 bases, there was a span of 16 bases. The germline CDR1 and CDR2 sequences are SGHRS and YFSETQ. Clones were read by immunoSEQ multiplex PCR, and TCRdb kept only the in-frame ones, dropping some. This table holds around 58,000 clones, 89% found once. The sequence derives from an adult who received the AZD1222 COVID-19 vaccine. V gene TRBV5-1 combines with J gene TRBJ2-3; the D gene is possibly TRBD1 (6 bases). Sequences were derived from peripheral blood, sampled 28 days after the second AZD1222 dose. The CDR3 loop is CASSAGQLGADTQYF. The CDR3 DNA sequence: TGCGCCAGCAGCGCAGGACAGCTTGGCGCAGATACGCAGTATTTT. Drawing the rest from reference TRBV5-1 and TRBJ2-3, the complete variable domain is KAGVTQTPRYLIKTRGQQVTLSCSPISGHRSVSWYQQTPGQGLQFLFEYFSETQRNKGNFPGRFSGRQFSNSRSEMNVSTLELGDSALYLCASSAGQLGADTQYFGPGTRLTVL.